The 8 T cell receptor beta chains given below trace back to one sample, sequenced in a study of Ad26.COV2.S vaccination and SARS-CoV-2 variants. TCRdb keeps only in-frame clones here, not all; method: immunoSEQ multiplex PCR. Of hundreds of thousands of clones detected, around 90% appear once; the ten largest clones hold 12%. Described treatment: approximately 18 received Ad26.COV2.S at low or high dose, single or two shots; 5 received placebo; per-sample allocation not given. Sample collection was performed on day 63 after the first vaccine or placebo injection. The material was peripheral blood, obtained in a trial of Ad26.COV2.S vaccine versus placebo. The receptors come from a person between 18 and 65 years old who received the Ad26.COV2.S COVID-19 vaccine or a placebo.

V usage is TRBV3-1 (or the pseudogene TRBV3-2) and J usage is TRBJ1-2; perhaps TRBD1 as D (6 bases). This CDR3 has 14 amino acids. The germline V and J ends were trimmed by 4 bases and 8 bases, with 17 bases remaining between them. Looked up from germline, CDR1 is LGHDT and CDR2 is YNNKEL (reference sequence). CDR3 in DNA: TGTGCCAGCAGCCGCCAAACAGGGCTGCAGGGCTACACCTTC. This sequence encodes CASSRQTGLQGYTF.

The chain links TRBV7-9 to TRBJ2-7; D perhaps matches TRBD1 (6 bases). With 5 bases removed from V and 2 bases from J, the gap between germline ends came to 19 bases. Per germline, CDR1 SEHNR and CDR2 FQNEAQ (reference sequence). The length of the CDR3 is 16 residues. CDR3 DNA: TGTGCCAGCAGCCCTGCCTCCGGACAGAAAACCTACGAGCAGTACTTC. It codes for CASSPASGQKTYEQYF.

This sequence joins TRBV4-2 and TRBJ2-4, with no clear D. Looked up from germline, CDR1 is LGHNA and CDR2 is YNFKEQ. This CDR3 is built from 17 residues. The V gene lost 0 bases and the J gene lost 0 bases, with 12 bases spanning the gap. The CDR3 coding sequence is TGTGCCAGCAGCCAAGAAGATGGCGGTATAGCCAAAAACATTCAGTACTTC. Translation gives CASSQEDGGIAKNIQYF.

This chain links TRBV19 with TRBJ1-3; D call uncertain. Germline CDR1 reads LNHDA; CDR2 reads SQIVND (reference sequence). Trimming stripped 1 base from V and 0 bases from J, with 10 bases between. The length of the CDR3 is 16 residues. The CDR3 protein is CASSIGAVFSGNTIYF. The DNA for the CDR3 is TGTGCCAGTAGTATAGGCGCTGTCTTCTCTGGAAACACCATATATTTT.

This clone was observed a handful of times. The chain carries TRBV30 and TRBJ1-5; D is undetermined. Trimming removed 1 base from V and 2 bases from J, with 15 bases in between. CDR3 length equals 16 residues. Germline values: CDR1 GTSNPN, CDR2 SVGIG (reference sequence). Here the CDR3 reads CAWSAGTGSGNQPQHF. In nucleotides, the CDR3 is TGTGCCTGGAGTGCGGGTACCGGTAGCGGCAATCAGCCCCAGCATTTT.

About this clone: This CDR3 is also generated by other DNA sequences in the sample. The CDR3 sequence is CASSFSNQPQHF. The CDR3 DNA reads TGTGCCAGCAGCTTTAGCAATCAGCCCCAGCATTTT. The chain couples TRBV7-9 to TRBJ1-5; D is unclear. Germline V gene data show CDR1 as SEHNR and CDR2 as FQNEAQ (reference sequence). Trimming cost V 3 bases and J 0 bases, with 0 bases left between them. This CDR3 comprises 12 residues.

The chain carries TRBV4-2 and TRBJ2-1; TRBD2 aligns across 10 bases. The CDR3 is 16 amino acids. Per germline, CDR1 LGHNA and CDR2 YNFKEQ. J lost 5 bases, V lost 6 bases, and 10 bases had no gene match. The CDR3 nucleotides read TGTGCCAGCAGGGACATAACTAGCGGGATCGACAATGAGCAGTTCTTC. Its protein is CASRDITSGIDNEQFF.

The chain couples TRBV4-1 to TRBJ2-1, with D perhaps TRBD1 (7 bases). Germline V gives CDR1 MGHRA, CDR2 YSYEKL. The length of the CDR3 is 14 residues. The V end lost 2 bases, the J end lost 8 bases, and 13 bases lay between the germline ends. CDR3 DNA sequence: TGCGCCAGCAGCCAACTAGGGGGCGGGGATGAGCAGTTCTTC. Its protein product is CASSQLGGGDEQFF.